The clone carrying this TCR beta chain was seen only a few times. The antigen is unknown. Germline CDR1 is MNHNS and CDR2 is SASEGT. The CDR3 has 15 amino acids. V gave up 2 bases and J gave up 4 bases; unmatched junction bases: 7. This sample is part of a study of cytomegalovirus exposure and HLA in healthy donors. Study in general: From HLA-typed donors, an early data release held some 80 million unique TCRs.

Study-level results: Later genetic work tied a missense DCLRE1C variant to beta-chain V and J trimming. A later analysis found TCR association rates differed by HLA locus, highest for DRB1 and lowest for HLA-C.

60 Vbeta and 13 Jbeta primers were used in PCR. Using immunoSEQ multiplex PCR, the repertoire was profiled, and TCRdb retains in-frame clones only, with some absent. Among 110,000 to 150,000 clones, roughly a tenth were seen once, and the ten largest hold around 1.9%. This chain connects TRBV6-1 to TRBJ1-2; 7 bases match TRBD1. The receptor was derived from a male donor in good health and CMV-seronegative. Sequenced: PBMCs. This CDR3 is CASSELPTGSYGYTF. DNA for the CDR3: TGTGCCAGCAGTGAACTCCCGACAGGGTCCTATGGCTACACCTTC.